This T cell receptor beta chain was identified during a study of spatial heterogeneity in lung cancer. This clonotype was counted between two and nine times. Antigen unknown. Study-level results: Whereas they appeared in blood less at follow-up, ubiquitous expanded tumor TCRs appeared there more at resection.

The V gene's germline CDR1 is GTSNPN and CDR2 SVGIG (reference sequence). The V end lost 0 bases, the J end lost 3 bases, and 6 bases lay between the germline ends. The CDR3 spans 12 residues. The sample's time point: sample taken at primary tumor resection. Sequencing was performed on whole RNA extracted from tumor and nontumor lung tissue, or from frozen PBMC, and the material was left unsorted. Each TCR cDNA molecule bore a unique molecular identifier. TCRdb called the 5' RACE reads again in MiXCR, with one record for every CDR3 protein. The top ten clones hold about 41% of a sample with around 92,000 distinct CDR3 sequences, 9.5% to 15% of them seen once.

The V call is TRBV30, the J call TRBJ2-7; no clear D gene. The sample here was PBMCs, taken at surgery. The TCR was taken from a male donor with early-stage non-small cell lung cancer. CDR3 nucleotide sequence: TGTGCCTGGAGTGTTGCGGACTACGAGCAGTACTTC. Amino acid sequence: CAWSVADYEQYF.